The present entry profiles one TCR beta chain with its context. This sample stems from a study of T cells in Graves' hyperthyroidism and ophthalmopathy. Amplified regions were TCR beta CDR3 sequences from RNA transcripts. During a first-round RT-PCR of the TCR CDR3, the HTBI primer set was used. TCRdb re-called the multiplex PCR reads with MiXCR, one entry per CDR3 protein. This sample carries about 700,000 distinct CDR3 sequences, around 15% of them seen once, and the ten largest clones take roughly a tenth. The TCR was taken from a woman between 18 and 29 years old with Graves' hyperthyroidism. Sequencing was performed on blood.

The CDR3 region is CASSYRKTSGRGETQYF. Written as DNA, the CDR3 is TGTGCCAGCAGTTACCGGAAGACTAGCGGGAGGGGAGAGACCCAGTACTTC. The gene calls are TRBV6-6 and TRBJ2-5, with TRBD2 matching 14 bases. This CDR3 is built from 17 residues. Germline values: CDR1 MNHNY, CDR2 SVGAGI (reference sequence). V shed 2 bases, J shed 4 bases, and the junction held 6 bases outside the gene matches.